The 10 T cell receptor beta chains given below trace back to one sample, sequenced in a study of post-analysis software for immune sequencing data. Broader study findings: Compared with controls, patients had more of 4 or 5 TRBV segments, including TRBV5-6, TRBV5-1 and TRBV20-1.

cDNA libraries of TCR beta carried unique molecular identifiers. TCRdb re-called the PCR reads through MiXCR, storing one row per CDR3 protein. The table has about 820,000 distinct CDR3 sequences, about 53% seen once. Antigen specificity for these receptors is unknown. The source material was blood. The receptors were sampled from a girl aged 5-17 years with multiple sclerosis.

This sequence joins TRBV5-6 and TRBJ1-2, with TRBD1 identical over 9 bases. The CDR3 is made up of 13 amino acids. Looked up from germline, CDR1 is SGHDT and CDR2 is YYEEEE. With V trimmed by 0 bases and J by 10 bases, 4 bases remained unmatched. In DNA, the CDR3 is TGTGCCAGCAGCTTGGGAGGGACAGGGATCTACACCTTC. Protein product: CASSLGGTGIYTF.

This chain joins TRBV20-1 and TRBJ2-1; no firm D call. The V end lost 3 bases, the J end lost 8 bases, and 11 bases lay between the germline ends. Germline lookup yields CDR1 DFQATT and CDR2 SNEGSKA (reference sequence). The CDR3 loop spans 12 amino acids. The CDR3 DNA reads TGCAGTGCTAGCGAAATTACGGATGAGCAGTTCTTC. It specifies CSASEITDEQFF.

This clonotype showed up just a few times. The CDR3 reads CAISESSLDSSYEQYF. CDR3 sequence (DNA): TGTGCCATCAGTGAGTCTTCCCTAGACAGCTCCTACGAGCAGTACTTC. This chain joins TRBV10-3 and TRBJ2-7; the D gene is possibly TRBD1 (5 bases). V dropped 0 bases and J dropped 0 bases, with 12 bases sitting between them. Germline-derived CDR1 and CDR2 are ENHRY and SYGVKD. This CDR3 has 16 residues.

The V and J genes are TRBV20-1 and TRBJ2-1; D is undetermined. The CDR3 loop spans 12 amino acids. Germline V gene sequence: CDR1 DFQATT, CDR2 SNEGSKA (reference sequence). The germline V and J ends were trimmed by 2 bases and 7 bases, with 9 bases remaining between them. The CDR3 nucleotides read TGCAGTGCTAGATTCTACCAGAATGAGCAGTTCTTC. The encoded protein is CSARFYQNEQFF.

The rearrangement links TRBV7-9 to TRBJ1-2; D gene uncertain. V lost 1 base to trimming and J lost 2 bases, with 11 bases between them. Germline V gives CDR1 SEHNR, CDR2 FQNEAQ (reference sequence). The CDR3 spans 15 residues. Here the CDR3 reads CASSLVVNSNYGYTF. CDR3 in DNA: TGTGCCAGCAGCTTAGTTGTTAACTCCAACTATGGCTACACCTTC. The variable domain in full, with the rest retrieved from reference TRBV7-9 and TRBJ1-2, is DTGVSQNPRHKITKRGQNVTFRCDPISEHNRLYWYRQTLGQGPEFLTYFQNEAQLEKSRLLSDRFSAERPKGSFSTLEIQRTEQGDSAMYLCASSLVVNSNYGYTFGSGTRLTVV.

This chain connects TRBV27 to TRBJ1-4, with D possibly being TRBD1 (5 bases). CDR3 length equals 14 residues. Germline-derived CDR1 and CDR2 are MNHEY and SMNVEV (reference sequence). The germline V and J ends were trimmed by 5 bases and 5 bases, with 12 bases remaining between them. CDR3 residues: CASSPRGGNEKLFF. The CDR3 DNA reads as TGTGCCAGCAGTCCCCGGGGCGGGAATGAAAAACTGTTTTTT.

In this sample, this clonotype turned up a few times. J is TRBJ2-3 and V is TRBV20-1; 10 nucleotides match TRBD2. The germline V gene has CDR1 DFQATT and CDR2 SNEGSKA (reference sequence). This CDR3 is 16 amino acids long. With V trimmed by 5 bases and J by 6 bases, 14 bases remained unmatched. The DNA for the CDR3 is TGCAGTGCTGACCTAGCGGGAGTTGGTCGTGGGGATACGCAGTATTTT. Its protein product is CSADLAGVGRGDTQYF.

This rearrangement joins TRBV5-1 to TRBJ2-6; 8 positions agree with TRBD1. V dropped 2 bases and J dropped 1; count of bases not matched to a gene: 8. This CDR3 is 18 amino acids long. CDR1 is SGHRS and CDR2 is YFSETQ in the germline V gene. The CDR3 loop reads CASSFPQGARSGANVLTF. CDR3 coding DNA: TGCGCCAGCAGCTTCCCCCAGGGGGCAAGGTCTGGGGCCAACGTCCTGACTTTC.

In its sample, this clonotype was seen a few times. This chain uses TRBV12-3 or TRBV12-4 with TRBJ2-7; perhaps TRBD2 as D (6 bases). V lost 6 bases and J lost 5, with 17 bases in between. The CDR3 extends over 14 amino acids. CDR3 DNA sequence: TGTGCCAGCAGGACTCTGGGGGGTTCCAACGAGCAGTACTTC. It is translated as CASRTLGGSNEQYF.

The chain couples TRBV6-5 to TRBJ2-1; 9 bases match TRBD1. The last part of the DNA fits TRBJ2-7 better; the J call may be wrong. Per germline, CDR1 MNHEY and CDR2 SVGAGI. This CDR3 is 13 amino acids long. The CDR3 coding sequence is TGTGCCAGCCAGGGACAGGGATACAATGAGCAGTACTTC. It encodes CASQGQGYNEQYF.